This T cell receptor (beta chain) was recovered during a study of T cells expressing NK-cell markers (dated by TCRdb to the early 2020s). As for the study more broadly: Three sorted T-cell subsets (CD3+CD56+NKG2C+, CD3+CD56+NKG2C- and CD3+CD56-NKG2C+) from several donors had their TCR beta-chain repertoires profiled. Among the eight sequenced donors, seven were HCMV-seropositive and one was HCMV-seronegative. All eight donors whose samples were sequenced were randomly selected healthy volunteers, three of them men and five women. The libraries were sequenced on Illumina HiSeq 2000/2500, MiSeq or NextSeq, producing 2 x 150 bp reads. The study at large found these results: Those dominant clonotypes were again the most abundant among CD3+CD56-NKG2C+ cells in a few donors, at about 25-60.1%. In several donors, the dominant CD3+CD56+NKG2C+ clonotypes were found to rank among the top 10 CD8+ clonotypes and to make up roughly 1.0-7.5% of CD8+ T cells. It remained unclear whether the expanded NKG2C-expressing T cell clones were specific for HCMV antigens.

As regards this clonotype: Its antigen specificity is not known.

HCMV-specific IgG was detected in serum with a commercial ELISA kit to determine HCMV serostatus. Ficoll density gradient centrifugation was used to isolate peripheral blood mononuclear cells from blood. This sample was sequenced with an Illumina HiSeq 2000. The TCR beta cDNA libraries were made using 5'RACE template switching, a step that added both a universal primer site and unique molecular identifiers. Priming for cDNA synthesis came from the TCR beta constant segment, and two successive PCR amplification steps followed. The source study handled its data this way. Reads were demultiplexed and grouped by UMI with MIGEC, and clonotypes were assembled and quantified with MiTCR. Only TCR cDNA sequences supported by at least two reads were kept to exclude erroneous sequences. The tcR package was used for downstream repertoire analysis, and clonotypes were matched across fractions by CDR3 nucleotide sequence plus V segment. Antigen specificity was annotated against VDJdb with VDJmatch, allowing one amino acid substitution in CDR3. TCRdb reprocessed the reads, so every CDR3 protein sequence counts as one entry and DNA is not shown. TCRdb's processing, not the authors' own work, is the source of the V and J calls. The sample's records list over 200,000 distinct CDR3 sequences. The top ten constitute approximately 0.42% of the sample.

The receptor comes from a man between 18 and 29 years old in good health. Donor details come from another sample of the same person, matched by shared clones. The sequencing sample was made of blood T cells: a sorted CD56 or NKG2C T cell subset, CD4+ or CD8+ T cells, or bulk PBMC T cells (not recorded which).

The CDR3 reads CASSSSTGGITEAFF. In this chain, TRBV7-9 is recombined with TRBJ1-1; as DNA is missing, the TRBD1 call by TCRdb cannot be tested. The CDR3 numbers 15 residues from cysteine through phenylalanine. DNA is not on record. CDR1 and CDR2, per the germline V gene (reference sequence), are SEHNR and FQNEAQ.